These 10 T cell receptor beta chains share one sample of origin, sequenced in a study of T cells in Graves' hyperthyroidism and ophthalmopathy. Amplified regions were TCR beta CDR3 sequences from RNA transcripts. TCR CDR3 regions were first amplified by RT-PCR with HTBI primers. TCRdb recomputed calls from the multiplex PCR reads with MiXCR, one row per CDR3 protein. The sample lists approximately 510,000 distinct CDR3 sequences, less than 25% occurring once. Sequencing was done on a sample of blood. These receptors all come from a man aged 18 to 30 with Graves' hyperthyroidism.

This clonotype was seen at least ten times. The chain employs TRBV12-3 or TRBV12-4 and TRBJ2-7; D might be TRBD1 (5 bases). The CDR3 runs 14 residues. V gave up 5 bases and J gave up 4 bases, with 15 bases separating them. DNA of the CDR3: TGTGCCAGCAGTCCTTCAGGGAACACTTACGAGCAGTACTTC. This encodes CASSPSGNTYEQYF.

The rearrangement joins TRBV5-1 to TRBJ2-5; D perhaps matches TRBD2 (5 bases). The germline CDR1 and CDR2 sequences are SGHRS and YFSETQ. The CDR3 totals 14 residues. The V gene lost 3 bases and the J gene lost 1 base, with 10 bases spanning the gap. The CDR3 bases are TGCGCCAGCAGCTCCGGACTGCCCCAAGAGACCCAGTACTTC. Translating gives CASSSGLPQETQYF.

CDR3 protein: CASSLGDRYSYGYTF. In nucleotides, the CDR3 is TGTGCCAGCAGCTTAGGGGACAGATACTCCTATGGCTACACCTTC. The chain has TRBV13 and TRBJ1-2; maybe TRBD1 (6 bases). The CDR3 runs 15 residues. The germline CDR1 and CDR2 sequences are PRHDT and FYEKMQ (reference sequence). Trimming removed 0 bases from V and 4 bases from J, with 12 bases in between.

This clonotype was counted only a few times. The rearrangement links TRBV29-1 to TRBJ2-7; 9 bases agree with TRBD1. Trimming took 5 bases from V and 2 from J; bases not matched to a gene: 7. The CDR3 extends over 14 amino acids. Germline lookup yields CDR1 SQVTM and CDR2 ANQGSEA. CDR3 bases: TGCAGCGTTAAGACAGGGGGTCCTACCTACGAGCAGTACTTC. The encoded protein is CSVKTGGPTYEQYF.

This clonotype was counted at least ten times. This chain links TRBV11-2 with TRBJ1-2; D not resolved. Germline assignment: CDR1 SGHAT and CDR2 FQNNGV. The CDR3 covers 14 residues. Trimming left V 2 bases short and J 4 bases short, with 11 bases between. CDR3 residues: CASSLTIRGYGYTF. The CDR3 DNA reads as TGTGCCAGCAGCTTAACCATCAGAGGCTATGGCTACACCTTC.

The chain uses TRBV7-9 and TRBJ2-7, with D perhaps TRBD1 (5 bases). CDR3 length equals 15 residues. Germline CDR1 and CDR2: SEHNR and FQNEAQ (reference sequence). V shed 2 bases and J shed 2 bases, with 13 bases lying between them. Here the CDR3 DNA reads TGTGCCAGCAGCTTACAAATAGGGGCTGCCTACGAGCAGTACTTC. This gives the protein CASSLQIGAAYEQYF.

In its sample, this clonotype was seen many times. The chain recombines TRBV2 with TRBJ1-1; 7 positions agree with TRBD1. Trimming removed 4 bases from V and 0 bases from J; junction bases left unmatched: 8. CDR3 length: 16 amino acids. CDR1 SNHLY and CDR2 FYNNEI come from the germline V gene. CDR3 in amino acids: CASSGDRAMMNTEAFF. CDR3 bases: TGTGCCAGCAGTGGCGACAGGGCAATGATGAACACTGAAGCTTTCTTT.

There are many counts of this clonotype. The chain has TRBV29-1 and TRBJ1-2, with unresolved D. This CDR3 region has 11 residues. The germline V gene encodes CDR1 SQVTM and CDR2 ANQGSEA. Trimming took off 7 bases at V and 8 bases at J, with 14 bases between the two ends. The CDR3 reads CSAERVRGYTF. In DNA form, the CDR3 reads TGCAGCGCCGAAAGGGTGAGGGGCTACACCTTC. Supplemented by reference TRBV29-1 and TRBJ1-2, the full variable domain reads SAVISQKPSRDICQRGTSLTIQCQVDSQVTMMFWYRQQPGQSLTLIATANQGSEATYESGFVIDKFPISRPNLTFSTLTVSNMSPEDSSIYLCSAERVRGYTFGSGTRLTVV.

This clonotype was counted many times. The genes are TRBV28 and TRBJ1-2; a weak D match, TRBD1 (5 bases). The germline V gene encodes CDR1 MDHEN and CDR2 SYDVKM. The V end lost 11 bases, the J end lost 5 bases, and 21 bases lay between the germline ends. The CDR3 covers 14 residues. The CDR3 loop reads CASRDRRYAYGYTF. CDR3 nucleotide sequence: TGTGCCTCCCGCGACAGACGATATGCATATGGCTACACCTTC.

The CDR3 coding sequence is TGTGCCAGCAGTCCCCCCAGAGGGACGGAGATCTACGAGCAGTACTTC. It specifies CASSPPRGTEIYEQYF. This chain uses TRBV6-8 with TRBJ2-7, with D perhaps being TRBD1 or TRBD2 (5 bases each). The CDR3 contains 16 residues. V lost 5 bases to trimming and J lost 3 bases, with 20 bases between them. CDR1 and CDR2 (germline): MNHGY, SAAAGT.